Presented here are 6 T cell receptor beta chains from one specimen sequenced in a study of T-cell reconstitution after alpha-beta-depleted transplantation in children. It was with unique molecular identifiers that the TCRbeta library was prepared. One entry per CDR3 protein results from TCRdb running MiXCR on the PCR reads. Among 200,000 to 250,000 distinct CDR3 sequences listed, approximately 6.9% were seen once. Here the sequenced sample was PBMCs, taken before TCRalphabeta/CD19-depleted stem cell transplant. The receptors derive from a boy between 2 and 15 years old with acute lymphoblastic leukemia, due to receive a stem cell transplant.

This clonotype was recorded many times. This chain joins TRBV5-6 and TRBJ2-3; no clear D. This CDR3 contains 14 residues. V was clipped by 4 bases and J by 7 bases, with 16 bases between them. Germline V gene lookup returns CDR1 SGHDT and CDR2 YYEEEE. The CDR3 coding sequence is TGTGCCAGCAGCCTACCCGAACAGACGCATACGCAGTATTTT. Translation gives CASSLPEQTHTQYF.

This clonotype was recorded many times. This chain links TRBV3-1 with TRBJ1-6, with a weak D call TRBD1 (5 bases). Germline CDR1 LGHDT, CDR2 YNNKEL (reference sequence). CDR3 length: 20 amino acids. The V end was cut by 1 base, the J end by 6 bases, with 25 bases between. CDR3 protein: CASSQGIAKRWDAGNSPLHF. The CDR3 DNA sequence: TGTGCCAGCAGCCAAGGTATCGCTAAGAGGTGGGACGCCGGTAATTCACCCCTCCACTTT.

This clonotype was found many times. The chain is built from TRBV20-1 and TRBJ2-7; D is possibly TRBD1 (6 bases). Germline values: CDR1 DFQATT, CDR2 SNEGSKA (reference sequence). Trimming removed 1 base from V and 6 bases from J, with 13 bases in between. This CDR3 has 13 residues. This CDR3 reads CSARVGASGEQYF. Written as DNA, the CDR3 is TGCAGTGCTAGAGTGGGGGCTTCGGGCGAGCAGTACTTC.

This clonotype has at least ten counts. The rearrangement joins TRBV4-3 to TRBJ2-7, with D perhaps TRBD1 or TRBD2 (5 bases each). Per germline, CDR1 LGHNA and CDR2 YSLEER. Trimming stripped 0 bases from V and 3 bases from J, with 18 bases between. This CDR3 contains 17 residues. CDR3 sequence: CASSQDTGRIGGYEQYF. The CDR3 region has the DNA TGCGCCAGCAGCCAAGATACAGGCCGTATAGGAGGCTACGAGCAGTACTTC.

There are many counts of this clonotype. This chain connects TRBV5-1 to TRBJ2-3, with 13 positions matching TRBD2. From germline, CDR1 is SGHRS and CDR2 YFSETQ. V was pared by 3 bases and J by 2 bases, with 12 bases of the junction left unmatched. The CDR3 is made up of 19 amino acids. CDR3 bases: TGCGCCAGCAGCTCTGGACTAGCGGGGGAATTGGTTATCACAGATACGCAGTATTTT. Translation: CASSSGLAGELVITDTQYF.

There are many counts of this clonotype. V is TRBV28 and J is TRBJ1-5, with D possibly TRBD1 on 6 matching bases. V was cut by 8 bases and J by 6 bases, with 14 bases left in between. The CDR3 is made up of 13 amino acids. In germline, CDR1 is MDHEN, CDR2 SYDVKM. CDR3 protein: CASRGQRGQPQHF. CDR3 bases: TGTGCCAGCCGGGGGCAGCGGGGTCAGCCCCAGCATTTT.